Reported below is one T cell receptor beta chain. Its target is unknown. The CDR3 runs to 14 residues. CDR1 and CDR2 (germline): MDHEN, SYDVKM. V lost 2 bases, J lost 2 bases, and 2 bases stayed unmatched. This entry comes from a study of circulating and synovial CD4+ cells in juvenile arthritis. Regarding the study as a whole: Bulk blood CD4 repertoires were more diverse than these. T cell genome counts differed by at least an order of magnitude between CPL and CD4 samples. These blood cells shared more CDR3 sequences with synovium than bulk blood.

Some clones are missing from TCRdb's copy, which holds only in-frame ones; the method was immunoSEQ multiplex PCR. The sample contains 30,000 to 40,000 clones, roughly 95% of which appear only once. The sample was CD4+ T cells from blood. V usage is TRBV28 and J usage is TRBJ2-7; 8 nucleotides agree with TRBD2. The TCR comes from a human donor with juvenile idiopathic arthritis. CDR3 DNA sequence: TGTGCCAGCAGTTTACTAGCGGGCGCCTACGAGCAGTACTTC. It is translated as CASSLLAGAYEQYF. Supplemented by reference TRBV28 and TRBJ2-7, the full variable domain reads DVKVTQSSRYLVKRTGEKVFLECVQDMDHENMFWYRQDPGLGLRLIYFSYDVKMKEKGDIPEGYSVSREKKERFSLILESASTNQTSMYLCASSLLAGAYEQYFGPGTRLTVT.